The rows below give T cell receptor beta chains drawn from one sample of a study of blood T cell repertoires in COVID-19. The protocol was immunoSEQ multiplex PCR, while the TCRdb copy is restricted to in-frame clones and leaves out a portion. The sample consists of fewer than 250,000 clones, approximately 87% of them appearing once. The sample taken for sequencing was peripheral blood. Receptors were obtained from a woman in her 70s with active or convalescent COVID-19. CDR3s include the opening cysteine and the closing phenylalanine or tryptophan. A D gene is named only where the DNA matches it firmly. Part of the rows lack a size; the others show once, few, many or a class for expanded clones.

d_gene | j_gene | v_gene | abundance | CDR3nt | CDR3aa
TRBD2 | TRBJ2-5 | TRBV27 | - | TGTGCCAGCAGTTTATTTGCTAGCGGGGGGCCGGTGCAAGAGACCCAGTACTTC | CASSLFASGGPVQETQYF
- | TRBJ1-2 | TRBV7-2 | - | TGTGCCAGCAGTTTAGGGAGGAGGGAGATAGCGCCCTTC | CASSLGRREIAPF
TRBD2 | TRBJ2-1 | TRBV28 | - | TGTGCCAGCAGCACTACATACATAGCGGGAGCGGGCAATGAGCAGTTCTTC | CASSTTYIAGAGNEQFF
TRBD1 | TRBJ2-7 | TRBV4-1 | - | TGCGCCAGCAGCTCAAGGGGGGACAGGGGGCGCTGGTACGAGCAGTACTTC | CASSSRGDRGRWYEQYF
TRBD1 | TRBJ1-4 | TRBV7-8 | - | TGTGCCAGCAGCTTCACAGGGGGGTCGGAAAAACTGTTTTTT | CASSFTGGSEKLFF
TRBD1 | TRBJ2-7 | TRBV9 | - | TGTGCCAGCAGCGTAGCGACAGGGGTTACCTACGAGCAGTACTTC | CASSVATGVTYEQYF
TRBD1 | TRBJ1-2 | TRBV4-1 | - | TGCGCCAGCAGCCAAGAGGGGACAGGGGTCGGCTACACCTTC | CASSQEGTGVGYTF
TRBD1 | TRBJ2-2 | TRBV6-5 | - | TGTGCCAGCAGTTACCAACAGGGGGCCGGGGAGCTGTTTTTT | CASSYQQGAGELFF
- | TRBJ1-3 | TRBV19 | - | TGTGCCAGTAGTATAAGCGGTTTTGGGCGCTCTGGAAACACCATATATTTT | CASSISGFGRSGNTIYF
- | TRBJ2-7 | TRBV6-5 | once | TGTGCCAGCAGTTCCCCAGGGGACGGGCAGTACTTC | CASSSPGDGQYF